This T cell receptor (beta chain) was documented in a study of technical replicates of blood from a handful of donors. There are 15 residues in the CDR3. Trimming removed 1 base at V and 4 bases at J, with 13 bases between. Germline assignment: CDR1 SGHNT and CDR2 YENEEA. Here immunoSEQ multiplex PCR was the method, and the copy in TCRdb shows in-frame clones only, minus some. The sample lists tens of thousands of clones; approximately 87% were seen once. Only a few counts were recorded for this clone. The receptor was derived from a human donor in good health. Some clones in this sample may be carry-over from other donors' samples. This chain joins TRBV11-3 and TRBJ1-2; perhaps TRBD1 as D (6 bases). Sequenced: PBMCs. CDR3 in DNA: TGTGCCAGCAGCTTAGCCGGACAGACTTCCTATGGCTACACCTTC. Protein product: CASSLAGQTSYGYTF.